This TCR beta chain was sequenced for a study of blood T cell repertoires in COVID-19. Study overall: There were acute and convalescent COVID-19 samples, and they came from the United States, Italy and Spain.

Sequenced by immunoSEQ multiplex PCR; TCRdb stores in-frame clones only, minus some. The sample lists 150,000 or so clones; more than 80% were seen once. The CDR3 has 13 residues. The J segment lost 3 bases and the V segment lost 5 bases, leaving 4 bases of the junction unmatched. From germline, CDR1 is PRHDT and CDR2 FYEKMQ (reference sequence). The rearrangement uses TRBV13 and TRBJ2-7; 7 bases agree with TRBD1. The sample was peripheral blood. The TCR was taken from a man aged 18 to 29 with COVID-19, enrolled during active disease. The CDR3 DNA is TGTGCCAGCAGCCTAAACAGGGGCTACGAGCAGTACTTC. This gives the protein CASSLNRGYEQYF.